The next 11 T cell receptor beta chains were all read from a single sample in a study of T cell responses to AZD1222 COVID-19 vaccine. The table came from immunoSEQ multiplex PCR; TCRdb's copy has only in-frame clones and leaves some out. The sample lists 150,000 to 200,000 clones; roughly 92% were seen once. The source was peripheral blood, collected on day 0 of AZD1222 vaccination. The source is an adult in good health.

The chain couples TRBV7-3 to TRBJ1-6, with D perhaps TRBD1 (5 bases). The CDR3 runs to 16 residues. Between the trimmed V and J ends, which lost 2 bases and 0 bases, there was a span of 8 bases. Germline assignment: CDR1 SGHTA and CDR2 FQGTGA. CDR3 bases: TGTGCCAGCAGCTTACGGGGGAGCTCCTATAATTCACCCCTCCACTTT. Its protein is CASSLRGSSYNSPLHF.

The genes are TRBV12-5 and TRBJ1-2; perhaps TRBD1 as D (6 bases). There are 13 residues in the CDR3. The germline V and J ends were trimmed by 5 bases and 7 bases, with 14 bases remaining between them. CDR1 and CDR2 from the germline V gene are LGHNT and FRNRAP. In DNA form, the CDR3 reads TGTGCTAGTGGTGTTCAAACAGGGATTGGCTACACCTTC. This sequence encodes CASGVQTGIGYTF.

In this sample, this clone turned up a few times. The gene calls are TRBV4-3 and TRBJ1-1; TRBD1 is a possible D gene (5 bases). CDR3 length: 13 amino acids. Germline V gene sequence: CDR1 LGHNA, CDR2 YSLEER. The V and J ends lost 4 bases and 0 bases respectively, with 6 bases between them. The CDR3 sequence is CASSPTVNTEAFF. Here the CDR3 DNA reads TGCGCCAGCAGCCCGACAGTGAACACTGAAGCTTTCTTT.

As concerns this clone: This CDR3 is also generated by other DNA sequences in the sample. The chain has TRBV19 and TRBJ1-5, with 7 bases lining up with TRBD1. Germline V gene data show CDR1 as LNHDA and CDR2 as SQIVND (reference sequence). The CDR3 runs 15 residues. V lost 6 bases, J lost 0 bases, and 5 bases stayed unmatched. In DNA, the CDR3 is TGTGCCAGTAGCCCCAGGGGGTATAGCAATCAGCCCCAGCATTTT. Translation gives CASSPRGYSNQPQHF. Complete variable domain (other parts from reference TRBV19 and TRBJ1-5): DGGITQSPKYLFRKEGQNVTLSCEQNLNHDAMYWYRQDPGQGLRLIYYSQIVNDFQKGDIAEGYSVSREKKESFPLTVTSAQKNPTAFYLCASSPRGYSNQPQHFGDGTRLSIL.

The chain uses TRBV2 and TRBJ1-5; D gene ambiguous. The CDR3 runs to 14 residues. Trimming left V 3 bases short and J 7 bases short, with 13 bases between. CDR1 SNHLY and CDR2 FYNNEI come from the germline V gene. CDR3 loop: CASSEVERWQPQHF. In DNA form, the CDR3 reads TGTGCCAGCAGTGAGGTAGAGAGGTGGCAGCCCCAGCATTTT.

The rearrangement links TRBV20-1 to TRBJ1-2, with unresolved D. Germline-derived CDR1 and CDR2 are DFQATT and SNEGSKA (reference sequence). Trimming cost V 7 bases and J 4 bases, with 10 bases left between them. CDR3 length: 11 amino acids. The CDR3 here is CSVDLGYGYTF. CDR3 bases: TGCAGTGTTGATCTTGGCTATGGCTACACCTTC.

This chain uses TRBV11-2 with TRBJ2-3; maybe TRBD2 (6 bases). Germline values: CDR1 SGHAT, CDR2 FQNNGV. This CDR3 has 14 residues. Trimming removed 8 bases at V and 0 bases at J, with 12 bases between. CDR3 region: CASGGTFSTDTQYF. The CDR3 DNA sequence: TGTGCCAGCGGGGGGACCTTTAGCACAGATACGCAGTATTTT.

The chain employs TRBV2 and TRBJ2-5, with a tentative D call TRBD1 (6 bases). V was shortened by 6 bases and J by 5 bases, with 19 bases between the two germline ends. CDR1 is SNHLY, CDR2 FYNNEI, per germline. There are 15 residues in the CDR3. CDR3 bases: TGTGCCAGCAGGCCAGGGGAGCATGAGGGGGAGACCCAGTACTTC. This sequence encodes CASRPGEHEGETQYF.

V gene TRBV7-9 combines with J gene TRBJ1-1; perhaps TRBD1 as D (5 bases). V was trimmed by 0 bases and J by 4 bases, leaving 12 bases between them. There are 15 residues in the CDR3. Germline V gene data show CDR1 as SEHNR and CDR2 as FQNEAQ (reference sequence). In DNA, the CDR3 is TGTGCCAGCAGCTTAGCGGAGGGGTTAAGCACTGAAGCTTTCTTT. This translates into CASSLAEGLSTEAFF.

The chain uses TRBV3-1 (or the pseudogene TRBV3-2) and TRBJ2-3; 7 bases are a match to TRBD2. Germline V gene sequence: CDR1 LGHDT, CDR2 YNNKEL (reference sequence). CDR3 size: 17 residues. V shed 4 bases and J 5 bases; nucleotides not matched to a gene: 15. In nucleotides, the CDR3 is TGTGCCAGCAGCCTATCCCCTAGCGGAGGTTTGAGAGATACGCAGTATTTT. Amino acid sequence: CASSLSPSGGLRDTQYF.

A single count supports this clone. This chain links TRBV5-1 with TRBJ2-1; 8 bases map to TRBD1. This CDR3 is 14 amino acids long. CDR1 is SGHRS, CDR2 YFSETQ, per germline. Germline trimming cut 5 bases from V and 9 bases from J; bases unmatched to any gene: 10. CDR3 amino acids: CASRSIQGGSEQFF. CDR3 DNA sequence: TGCGCCAGCAGGTCCATACAGGGGGGTAGTGAGCAGTTCTTC.